This TCR beta chain was identified during a study of blood T cell repertoires in COVID-19. About the research overall: The United States, Italy and Spain were the sources of the acute and convalescent COVID-19 samples. Sample material is recorded as cDNA or gDNA derived from T cells, B-cell-depleted T cells, or PBMCs.

CDR1 is SGDLS, CDR2 YYNGEE, per germline. Trimming pared 0 bases from V and 1 base from J, leaving 7 bases between. The CDR3 consists of 15 residues. The data were produced by immunoSEQ multiplex PCR, yet TCRdb's version contains in-frame clones alone and is incomplete. The sample records some 170,000 clones, about 88% being singletons. Participants spanned ages about 18 to 90 years and resided in fewer than 30 US areas. The receptor was isolated from a human donor with acute COVID-19. The donor label of this sample is uncertain. The sequenced material came from PBMCs or T cells enriched from blood (not recorded which). The V and J genes are TRBV9 and TRBJ2-2, with D possibly TRBD1 on 5 matching bases. Here the CDR3 DNA reads TGTGCCAGCAGCGTAGTGGGGCTGAACACCGGGGAGCTGTTTTTT. This codes for CASSVVGLNTGELFF.